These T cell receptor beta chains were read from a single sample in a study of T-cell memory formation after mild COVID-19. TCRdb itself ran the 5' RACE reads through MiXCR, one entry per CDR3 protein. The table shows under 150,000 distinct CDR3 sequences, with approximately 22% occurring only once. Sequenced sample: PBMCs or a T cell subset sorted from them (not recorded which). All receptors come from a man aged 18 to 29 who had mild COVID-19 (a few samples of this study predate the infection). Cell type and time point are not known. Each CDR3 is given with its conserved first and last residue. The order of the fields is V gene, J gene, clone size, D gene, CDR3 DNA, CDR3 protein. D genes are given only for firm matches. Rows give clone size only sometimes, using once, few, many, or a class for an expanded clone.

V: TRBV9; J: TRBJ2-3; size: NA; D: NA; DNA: TGTGCCAGCAGCTTCGGGGCTCTCGGGGCGGATACGCAGTATTTT; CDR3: CASSFGALGADTQYF
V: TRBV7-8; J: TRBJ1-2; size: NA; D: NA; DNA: TGTGCCAGCAGTACGGGGGACTATGGCTACACCTTC; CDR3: CASSTGDYGYTF
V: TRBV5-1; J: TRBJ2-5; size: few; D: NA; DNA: TGCGCCAGCAGCTTAGGGCCGGGGGGCGGTTTAGAGACCCAGTACTTC; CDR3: CASSLGPGGGLETQYF
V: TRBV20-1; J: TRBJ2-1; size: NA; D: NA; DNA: TGCAGTGCTAGAGAGCCAGGGGGGGATGAGCAGTTCTTC; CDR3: CSAREPGGDEQFF
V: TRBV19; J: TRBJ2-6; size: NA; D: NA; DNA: TGTGCCAGCAAGGGCCGGACTGGGGCCAACGTCCTGACTTTC; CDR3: CASKGRTGANVLTF
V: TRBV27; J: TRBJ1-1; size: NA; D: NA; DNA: TGTGCCAGCAGTTTCGGGAGTGGCACTGAAGCTTTCTTT; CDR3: CASSFGSGTEAFF
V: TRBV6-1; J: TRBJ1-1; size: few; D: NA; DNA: TGTGCCAGCAGAGTTGGGGGATACAGGACCGGAGAAGCTTTCTTT; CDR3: CASRVGGYRTGEAFF
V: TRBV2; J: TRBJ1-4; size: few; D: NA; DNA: TGTGCCAGCAGCGGCTCGTATAGGGACGGAGGATTT; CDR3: CASSGSYRDGGF
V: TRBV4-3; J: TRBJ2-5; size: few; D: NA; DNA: TGCGCCAGCAGCCAAGATAGTATAACGGCGGAGACCCAGTACTTC; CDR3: CASSQDSITAETQYF
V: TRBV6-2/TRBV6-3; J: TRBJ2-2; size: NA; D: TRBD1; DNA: TGTGCCAGCAGACCTACCGCCGACAGGGGGTACGGGGAGCTGTTTTTT; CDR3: CASRPTADRGYGELFF
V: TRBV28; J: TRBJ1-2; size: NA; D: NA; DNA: TGTGCCAGCAGTTTCGGGGGAGAAGGCTACACCTTC; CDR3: CASSFGGEGYTF
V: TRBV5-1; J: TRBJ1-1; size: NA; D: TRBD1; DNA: TGCGCCAGCAGCTCCGGGACAGGAATGAACACTGAAGCTTTCTTT; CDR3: CASSSGTGMNTEAFF
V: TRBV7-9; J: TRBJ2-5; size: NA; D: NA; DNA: TGTGCCAGCAAACCCGCCTTAGTAGAAGAGACCCAGTACTTC; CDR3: CASKPALVEETQYF
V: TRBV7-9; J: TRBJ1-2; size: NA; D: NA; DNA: TGTGCCAGCAGCTTAGAGGTCCGTCGGAGCTATGGCTACACCTTC; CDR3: CASSLEVRRSYGYTF
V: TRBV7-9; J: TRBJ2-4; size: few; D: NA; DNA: TGTGCCAGCAGCTTTATTTTGCCTGTTGGTGGCAAAAACATTCAGTACTTC; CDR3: CASSFILPVGGKNIQYF
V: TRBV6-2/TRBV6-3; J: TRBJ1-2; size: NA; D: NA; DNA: TGTGCCAGCAGAAACCCTGGGGGCTACACCTTC; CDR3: CASRNPGGYTF
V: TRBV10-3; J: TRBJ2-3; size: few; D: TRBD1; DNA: TGTGCCATCAGTGCTACAGGGGGTCTAGAAACGGCTACGCAGTATTTT; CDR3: CAISATGGLETATQYF
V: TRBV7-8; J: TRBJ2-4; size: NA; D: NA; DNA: TGTGCCAGCAGCTGGAGGGACAGCAAAAACATTCAGTACTTC; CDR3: CASSWRDSKNIQYF
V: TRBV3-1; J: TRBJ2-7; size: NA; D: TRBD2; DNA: TGTGCCAGCAGCGATACTAGCGTCGAGCAGTACTTC; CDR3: CASSDTSVEQYF
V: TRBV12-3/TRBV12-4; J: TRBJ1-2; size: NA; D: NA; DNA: TGTGCCAGTCGGGGGCTCCCAGGCTACACCTTC; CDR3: CASRGLPGYTF
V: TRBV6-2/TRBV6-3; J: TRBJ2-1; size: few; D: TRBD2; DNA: TGTGCCAGCAGCAGACTAGCGGGGGAATACAATGAGCAGTTCTTC; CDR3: CASSRLAGEYNEQFF
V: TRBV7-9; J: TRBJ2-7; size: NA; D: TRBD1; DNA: TGTGCCAGCAGCCCAAGCACGGGACAGGGAGCGTACGAGCAGTACTTC; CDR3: CASSPSTGQGAYEQYF
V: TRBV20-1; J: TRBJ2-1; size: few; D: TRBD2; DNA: TGCAGTGCGATCGATGGAGCGGGGGGGTACAATGAGCAGTTCTTC; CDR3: CSAIDGAGGYNEQFF
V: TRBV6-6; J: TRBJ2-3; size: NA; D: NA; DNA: TGTGCCAGCAGTGGCCTCCGGAGAGATACGCAGTATTTT; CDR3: CASSGLRRDTQYF